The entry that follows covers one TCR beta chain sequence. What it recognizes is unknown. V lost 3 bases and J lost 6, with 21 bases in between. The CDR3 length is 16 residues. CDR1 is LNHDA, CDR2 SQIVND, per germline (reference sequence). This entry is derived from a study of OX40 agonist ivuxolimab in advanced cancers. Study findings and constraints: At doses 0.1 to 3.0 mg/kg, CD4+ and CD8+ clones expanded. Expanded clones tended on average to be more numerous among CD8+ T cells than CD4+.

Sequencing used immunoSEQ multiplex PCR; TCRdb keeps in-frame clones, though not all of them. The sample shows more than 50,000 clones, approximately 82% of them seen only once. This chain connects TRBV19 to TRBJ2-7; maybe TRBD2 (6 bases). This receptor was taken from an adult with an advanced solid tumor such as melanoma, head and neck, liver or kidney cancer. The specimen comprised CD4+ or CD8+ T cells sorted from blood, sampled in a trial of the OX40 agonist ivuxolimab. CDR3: CASSIRSGSQRAEQYF. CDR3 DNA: TGTGCCAGTAGTATTCGTAGCGGCAGTCAGCGGGCCGAGCAGTACTTC.